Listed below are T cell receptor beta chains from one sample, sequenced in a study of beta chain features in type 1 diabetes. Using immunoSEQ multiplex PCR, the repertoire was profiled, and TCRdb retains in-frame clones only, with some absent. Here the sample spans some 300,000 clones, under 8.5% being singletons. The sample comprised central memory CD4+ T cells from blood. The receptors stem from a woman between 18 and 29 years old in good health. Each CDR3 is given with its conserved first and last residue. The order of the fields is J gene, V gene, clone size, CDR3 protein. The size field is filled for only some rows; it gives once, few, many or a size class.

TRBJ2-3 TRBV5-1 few CASSPDRTDTQYF
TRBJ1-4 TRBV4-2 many CASMGTVNEKLFF
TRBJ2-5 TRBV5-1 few CASSLEAQETQYF
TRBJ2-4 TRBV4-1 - CASSQGARAGENIQYF
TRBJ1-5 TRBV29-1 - CSAATQGSQPQHF
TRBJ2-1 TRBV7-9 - CASSLATQNEQFF
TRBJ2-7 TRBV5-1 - CASSWDSYEQYF
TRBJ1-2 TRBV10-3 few CAISGGQGAYGYTF
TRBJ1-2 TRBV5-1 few CASSLDTNHGYTF
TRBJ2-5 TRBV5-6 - CASSLVRGRLKETQYF
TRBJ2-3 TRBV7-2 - CASSQDNRDTQYF
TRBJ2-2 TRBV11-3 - CASLPSAGGSTGELFF
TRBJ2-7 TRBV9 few CASSGKGWDYEQYF
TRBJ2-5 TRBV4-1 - CASSQAAEETQYF
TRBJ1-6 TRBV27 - CASALDRTGQSYNSPLHF
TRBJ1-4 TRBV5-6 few CASSFGDISEKLFF
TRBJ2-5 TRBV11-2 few CASSLGTFGETQYF
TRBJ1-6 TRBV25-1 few CASSDSDRVYNSPLHF
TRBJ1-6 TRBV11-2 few CASSSIREAPLHF
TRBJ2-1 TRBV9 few CASSVRQGQVEQFF
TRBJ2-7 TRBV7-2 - CASSSRLAGDHEQYF
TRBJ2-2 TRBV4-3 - CASSQEGTAGTGELFF
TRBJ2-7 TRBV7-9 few CASSPRSRYYEQYF
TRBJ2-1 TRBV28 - CASRKPGTDPGNEQFF
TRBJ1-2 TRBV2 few CASSVNSNYGYTF
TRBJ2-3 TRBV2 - CASSERVQADTQYF
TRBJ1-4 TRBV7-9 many CASSLLQGRSNEKLFF
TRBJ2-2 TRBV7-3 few CASSLYGPLNTGELFF
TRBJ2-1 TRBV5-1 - CASSSQIQGGYNEQFF
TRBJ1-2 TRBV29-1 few CSVVSGTGVGYTF
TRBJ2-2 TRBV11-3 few CASSTQGTSNTGELFF
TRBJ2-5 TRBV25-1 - CASSLAIIETQYF
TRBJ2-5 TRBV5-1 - CASSFRAGQEETQYF
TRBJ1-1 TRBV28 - CASSFMTDNTEAFF
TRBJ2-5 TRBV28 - CASSLLAGETQYF
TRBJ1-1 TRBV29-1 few CSVVGQGMGTEAFF
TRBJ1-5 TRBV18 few CASSPGRGGNQPQHF
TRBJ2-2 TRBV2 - CASSGRDIAGTNTGELFF
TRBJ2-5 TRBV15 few CATSRDRLETQYF
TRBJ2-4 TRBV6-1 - CASTTTGENIQYF
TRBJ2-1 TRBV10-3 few CAISEQGSSYNEQFF
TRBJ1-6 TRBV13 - CASSLALEDSPLHF
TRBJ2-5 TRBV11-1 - CASSLRGRGETQYF
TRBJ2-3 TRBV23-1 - CASSQETPVGLVRDTQYF
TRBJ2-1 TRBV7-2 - CASSFSRNNEQFF
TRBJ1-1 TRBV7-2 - CASSLNNQGVAFF
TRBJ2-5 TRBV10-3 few CAISEAEQETQYF
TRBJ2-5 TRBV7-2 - CASSSLGAGVPETQYF
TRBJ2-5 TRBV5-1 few CASSPGQVETQYF
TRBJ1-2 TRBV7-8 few CASSPGDYGYTF
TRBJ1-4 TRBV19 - CASRLRGPGEKLFF
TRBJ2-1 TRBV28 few CASVAGGSYNEQFF
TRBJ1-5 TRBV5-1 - CASSVGPDQPQHF
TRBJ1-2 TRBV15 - CATSPHTSRDQGYTF
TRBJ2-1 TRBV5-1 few CASAPFGDSYNEQFF
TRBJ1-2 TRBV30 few CAWTLGRSYGYTF
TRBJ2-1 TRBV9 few CASSVDPAYNEQFF